This TCR beta chain was obtained from a study of identical twins (dated by TCRdb to the mid-2010s). About the full investigation: TCR alpha and beta repertoires from monozygotic twins, unrelated adults of various ages and cord blood were deep-sequenced to test whether fetal clonotypes persist. Replicate twin experiments were performed at different times using different library preparation protocols to rule out contamination.

This clonotype has just a few counts. Its recognized antigen is unknown. It has no much larger one-base neighbor in the sample; base qualities were not kept. The investigation overall reported the following: Recombination models systematically underestimated out-of-frame TCR alpha sharing in monozygotic twins but agreed with sharing between unrelated individuals. Invariant T cells such as MAIT and iNKT could partly confound zero-insertion analyses, although diverse VJ usage argued against such confounding for most clonotypes. Abundant cord blood beta clonotypes carried fewer insertions; young adult naive repertoires showed a weaker similar trend, while memory repertoires showed none. Because the same donors could not be followed over many years, the conclusions depended on cross-sectional statistical analysis. The excess sharing between twins in beta out-of-frame sequences was weaker because fewer shared sequences reduced the signal-to-noise ratio. Compared with coincidental sharing between unrelated individuals, out-of-frame TCR alpha sequences shared between twins had an excess of sequences with low generation probability.

Every donor was a healthy Caucasian. Three pairs of female monozygotic twins, all aged about 18 to 30 years, were included in the twin cohort. Positive isolation kits from Invitrogen were used to isolate CD4+ and CD8+ T cell populations. Library construction relied on 5' RACE. The data were produced on an Illumina HiSeq 2000. Template switching added a universal primer binding site, and the final cDNA carried a unique molecular identifier that allowed TCR cDNA molecules to be counted accurately. First-strand cDNA for TCR alpha and beta chains was synthesized from specific primers in the conserved constant-segment region. To control for contamination, every cDNA library carried two barcodes: a SMART-Mk sample barcode plus Illumina barcodes. TruSeq adapter sequences, together with Illumina sample barcodes, were added in two successive PCR steps. The Illumina HiSeq platform was used with custom primers to sequence TCR alpha and beta cDNA libraries. Per the authors' processing: Raw reads were processed with MiGEC to extract unique molecular identifiers, and MiXCR was used to determine CDR3 positions. For each individual, recombination models were inferred using an EM algorithm with the repgenHMM and IGoR tools. The analysis of shared clonotypes was done with the tcR package in R, with sharing normalized by the product of cloneset sizes. To study raw recombination free of thymic and clonal selection effects, out-of-frame nonproductive sequences were analyzed. The public reads were reanalyzed by TCRdb: fastp trimming at Q25, MiXCR alignment, in-frame beta chains only. Identical CDR3 proteins give one entry, which carries the most common genes and DNA. Here the V and J calls rest on TCRdb's processing, not on the authors' analysis. A total of about 520,000 distinct CDR3 sequences appear in this sample, roughly 21% of them only once. 0.8% to 1% of the sample comes from the top ten.

The CDR3 contains 14 residues, cysteine and phenylalanine counted. Only the CDR3 DNA stays, 42 bases, in frame from base 1. Based on the germline V gene, the CDR1 and CDR2 sequences are SGHTA and FQGNSA. A distance of 8 bases separates the germline ends of V and J, which lose 2 bases and 0 bases respectively. The same data also contributed to another study, on T cells expressing NK-cell markers. From the second report: In sorted CD3+CD56+NKG2C+, CD3+CD56+NKG2C- and CD3+CD56-NKG2C+ T-cell subsets from about 8 donors, TCR beta-chain repertoires were profiled. Among the eight sequenced donors, only one was HCMV-seronegative, while the other seven were HCMV-seropositive. In several experiments an anti-gammadeltaTCR antibody was added to restrict sorting to alphabetaTCR-expressing T cells. In six or seven donors, the dominant CD3+CD56+NKG2C+ clonotypes ranked among the top 10 CD8+ clonotypes, making up roughly 1.0-7.0% of CD8+ T cells. Those dominant clonotypes were again the most abundant among CD3+CD56-NKG2C+ cells in a few donors, at roughly 25-60.1%. Whether the expanded NKG2C-expressing T cell clones were specific for HCMV antigens was left unclear. The eight sequenced donors were randomly selected healthy volunteers, three men and five women. HCMV serostatus was determined by detecting HCMV-specific IgG in serum with a commercial ELISA kit. MIGEC handled demultiplexing of the reads and grouping by UMI, while MiTCR was used to assemble and quantify clonotypes. To exclude erroneous sequences, any TCR cDNA sequence not supported by at least two reads was discarded. Downstream repertoire analysis used the tcR package, and clonotypes were matched across fractions by CDR3 nucleotide sequence plus V segment. VDJmatch was used to annotate antigen specificity against VDJdb, with one amino acid substitution allowed in CDR3.

Sequencing was done on a sample of CD4+ T cells sorted from blood. The chain links TRBV7-2 with TRBJ2-7; the D gene is not confidently resolved. The clonotype originates from a woman aged 18-29 years in good health. The CDR3 here reads CASSLPRDSYEQYF. The base sequence is TGTGCCAGCAGCTTACCCAGAGACTCCTACGAGCAGTACTTC.